This T cell receptor beta chain comes out of a study of cytomegalovirus exposure and HLA in healthy donors. Study-level findings and limits: Several top significant clusters appeared, in a later analysis, to be linked to common viral pathogens. The study listed approximately 170 cytomegalovirus-associated TCR beta chains. The authors later linked a missense DCLRE1C variant to TCR beta V- and J-gene trimming.

Trimming cost V 1 base and J 4 bases, with 4 bases left between them. This CDR3 spans 13 amino acids. Germline assignment: CDR1 SGHNT and CDR2 YENEEA. In the case of this clone: Its cognate antigen is unknown.

PCR employed 60 Vbeta and 13 Jbeta primers. The table came from immunoSEQ multiplex PCR; TCRdb's copy has only in-frame clones and leaves some out. The sample yields 170,000 or so clones, about four fifths seen once. Sequencing was carried out using PBMCs. The origin of this receptor is a young man in good health and CMV-seropositive. V usage is TRBV11-3 and J usage is TRBJ2-2; no reliable D call. In DNA form, the CDR3 reads TGTGCCAGCAGCTTAGGACTCACCGGGGAGCTGTTTTTT. Its protein product is CASSLGLTGELFF.